The entry below describes one T cell receptor (beta chain). The sample comes from a study of cytomegalovirus exposure and HLA in healthy donors. The validation cohort, a group of more than 100 subjects, included the donors and was separate from the approximately 650-subject first cohort. Clones were sequenced by immunoSEQ multiplex PCR, and TCRdb holds only the in-frame ones, with some missing. Here the sample spans approximately 260,000 clones, 65% to 90% being singletons. Germline V gives CDR1 MGHDK, CDR2 SYGVNS. CDR3 size: 15 residues. Unmatched junction bases numbered 8, after V lost 5 bases and J lost 6 bases.

The material sequenced was PBMCs. V usage is TRBV25-1 and J usage is TRBJ2-2; 8 nucleotides match TRBD2. The TCR comes from a woman younger than 30 in good health and CMV-seronegative. The CDR3 loop is CASSYGLASAGELFF. Written as DNA, the CDR3 is TGTGCCAGCAGTTACGGACTAGCATCGGCCGGGGAGCTGTTTTTT.